The source of this TCR beta chain is a study of cytomegalovirus exposure and HLA in healthy donors. With 1 base removed from V and 6 bases from J, the gap between germline ends came to 4 bases. Germline V gene lookup returns CDR1 LGHNA and CDR2 YNFKEQ. The CDR3 has 12 amino acids. Whole-study findings and limits: Cytomegalovirus association was assigned to about 150 TCR beta chains. What TCR beta sequences reportedly achieved was accurate prediction of HLA-A and HLA-B alleles in most subjects.

Details on this clone: Its antigen is currently unknown.

Researchers ran the PCR with 60 Vbeta and 13 Jbeta primers. Only in-frame clones appear in the TCRdb table, and some are missing; sequencing was by immunoSEQ multiplex PCR. The data show about 180,000 clones, 70% to 85% seen once. The specimen sequenced was PBMCs. This TCR derives from a man aged 18 to 29 in good health and CMV-seronegative. The rearrangement uses TRBV4-2 and TRBJ1-5; D is uncertain. CDR3 amino acids: CASSQGAQPQHF. In DNA form, the CDR3 reads TGTGCCAGCAGCCAAGGGGCTCAGCCCCAGCATTTT.